This T cell receptor (beta chain) was retrieved from a study of T cell changes during pregnancy in multiple sclerosis. Libraries were prepared by immunoSEQ multiplex PCR; TCRdb keeps only in-frame clonotypes and omits some of them. The table lists some 120,000 clones, around 95% of them singletons. After removal of 2 bases from V and 5 bases from J, the junction contained 0 bases not matched to a gene. CDR3 length equals 13 residues. The germline gives CDR1 LNHDA, CDR2 SQIVND (reference sequence). The source material was peripheral blood, sampled after pregnancy. V gene TRBV19 combines with J gene TRBJ2-7; 10 bases are a match to TRBD2. The sequence came from a female donor with multiple sclerosis, enrolled in a pregnancy study. This CDR3 reads CASSITSGNEQYF. The CDR3 region has the DNA TGTGCCAGTAGTATAACTAGCGGGAACGAGCAGTACTTC.